These T cell receptor beta chains were read from a single sample in a study of CD8 T cells in Susac syndrome. In TCRdb, the immunoSEQ multiplex PCR reads were re-called with MiXCR into one record per CDR3 protein. The sample consists of about 280,000 distinct CDR3 sequences, approximately 85% of them appearing once. Material: CD8+ T cells from PBMCs. These receptors were taken from a human donor with multiple sclerosis. CDR3s include the opening cysteine and the closing phenylalanine or tryptophan. D genes are given only for firm matches. Not every row has a clone size; where given, it reads once, few, many or a size class.

D gene,J gene,clone size,V gene,CDR3 protein,CDR3 DNA
.,TRBJ2-7,.,TRBV7-2,CASSPQPRTYEQYF,TGTGCCAGCAGCCCCCAACCTAGAACCTACGAGCAGTACTTC
TRBD1,TRBJ2-1,.,TRBV5-4,CASSLRDRGRNEQFF,TGTGCCAGCAGCTTGAGAGACAGGGGGCGGAATGAGCAGTTCTTC
.,TRBJ1-3,.,TRBV11-2,CASSADSLSGNTIYF,TGTGCCAGCAGCGCGGACAGCCTCTCTGGAAACACCATATATTTT
TRBD1,TRBJ2-7,.,TRBV9,CASSVADREKGEQYF,TGTGCCAGCAGCGTAGCGGACAGGGAAAAGGGCGAGCAGTACTTC
.,TRBJ1-2,once,TRBV27,CASSFSRGDLGYGYTF,TGTGCCAGCAGTTTCTCTCGGGGGGACCTTGGCTATGGCTACACCTTC
.,TRBJ2-3,.,TRBV6-4,CASSARPGGERDTQYF,TGTGCCAGCAGCGCCCGGCCAGGAGGGGAGAGAGATACGCAGTATTTT
.,TRBJ2-7,.,TRBV27,CASSLAPGNEQYF,TGTGCCAGCAGTTTAGCCCCCGGGAACGAGCAGTACTTC
.,TRBJ2-5,.,TRBV3-1,CASSQLGDQETQYF,TGTGCCAGCAGCCAACTCGGGGACCAAGAGACCCAGTACTTC
.,TRBJ2-7,.,TRBV27,CASSLRDRRTDEQYF,TGTGCCAGCAGTTTACGCGACAGGCGGACAGACGAGCAGTACTTC
TRBD1,TRBJ2-2,.,TRBV7-7,CASRPRQGGTGELFF,TGTGCTAGCAGGCCCCGACAGGGGGGAACCGGGGAGCTGTTTTTT
.,TRBJ2-1,.,TRBV27,CAANPPGDNEQFF,TGTGCCGCCAACCCTCCAGGAGACAATGAGCAGTTCTTC
.,TRBJ1-1,.,TRBV28,CASSLQVGATEAFF,TGTGCCAGCAGTTTACAGGTGGGAGCCACTGAAGCTTTCTTT
.,TRBJ2-7,.,TRBV4-1,CASSQDWFGRSYEQYF,TGCGCCAGCAGCCAAGATTGGTTCGGTAGAAGCTACGAGCAGTACTTC
.,TRBJ2-1,.,TRBV7-6,CASSWGSGSSYNEQFF,TGTGCCAGCAGCTGGGGGAGCGGTAGCTCCTACAATGAGCAGTTCTTC
TRBD2,TRBJ2-7,.,TRBV11-2,CASSLTSGRTPYEQYF,TGTGCCAGCAGCTTAACTAGCGGGAGGACCCCCTACGAGCAGTACTTC
TRBD2,TRBJ2-4,.,TRBV7-9,CASDPETSGSLTKNIQYF,TGTGCCAGCGATCCGGAAACTAGCGGGAGCCTAACCAAAAACATTCAGTACTTC
.,TRBJ1-5,.,TRBV5-6,CASSLATVGQPQHF,TGTGCCAGCAGCTTGGCGACAGTAGGACAGCCCCAGCATTTT
.,TRBJ2-1,.,TRBV27,CASNRGAGAPPYNEQFF,TGTGCCAGCAATAGAGGGGCAGGGGCACCTCCCTACAATGAGCAGTTCTTC
.,TRBJ2-1,.,TRBV14,CASSQDRAGRPFYNEQFF,TGTGCCAGCAGCCAAGATCGTGCGGGGCGGCCATTCTACAATGAGCAGTTCTTC
TRBD2,TRBJ2-1,.,TRBV12-3/TRBV12-4,CASSSQREDPYNEQFF,TGTGCCAGCAGTTCGCAGCGGGAGGACCCGTACAATGAGCAGTTCTTC
TRBD2,TRBJ2-7,.,TRBV9,CASSVEGRAVDEQYF,TGTGCCAGCAGCGTAGAGGGGAGGGCCGTCGACGAGCAGTACTTC
.,TRBJ1-6,.,TRBV5-5,CASSLAEGRVGSPLHF,TGTGCCAGCAGCTTGGCCGAGGGCAGGGTGGGTTCACCCCTCCACTTT
.,TRBJ2-2,.,TRBV7-5,CISVPEARGAGELFF,.
TRBD1,TRBJ2-7,.,TRBV6-5,CASRRQGLYGQYF,TGTGCCAGCAGGAGACAGGGGCTCTACGGGCAGTACTTC
.,TRBJ1-1,.,TRBV2,CASIHPGLGTEAFF,TGTGCCAGCATTCACCCGGGACTAGGCACTGAAGCTTTCTTT
.,TRBJ2-4,.,TRBV6-1,CASSENRDPYGIQYF,TGTGCCAGCAGTGAAAACCGGGACCCATATGGCATTCAGTACTTC
TRBD2,TRBJ2-3,.,TRBV9,CASSDPIGTSGTPDTQYF,TGTGCCAGCAGTGACCCCATCGGGACTAGCGGGACCCCAGATACGCAGTATTTT
TRBD2,TRBJ2-2,.,TRBV20-1,CSASRTSGTNTGELFF,TGCAGTGCTAGTCGGACTAGCGGTACGAACACCGGGGAGCTGTTTTTT
TRBD2,TRBJ2-4,.,TRBV4-1,CASSQDPAGGPKNIQYF,TGCGCCAGCAGCCAAGATCCCGCGGGAGGGCCCAAAAACATTCAGTACTTC
.,TRBJ1-1,.,TRBV2,CASKRGGRDTEAFF,TGTGCCAGCAAGAGGGGGGGGCGCGACACTGAAGCTTTCTTT
.,TRBJ1-2,.,TRBV4-1,CASSQDPLLAGYTF,TGCGCCAGCAGCCAAGACCCTCTTCTCGCGGGCTACACCTTC
TRBD1,TRBJ1-3,.,TRBV9,CASSPRTGRRSGNTIYF,TGTGCCAGCAGCCCACGGACAGGCCGCCGCTCTGGAAACACCATATATTTT